The present TCR beta chain was sequenced within a study of cytotoxic CD8 clonotypes in ibrutinib-treated CLL. For the study at large: Partial responders around 24, complete 2; roughly 12 progressed and some 14 stayed in remission by median roughly 68 months. The taking of response samples occurred after a median roughly 11 months of treatment, with a range of 6 to 36.

Approximately 2 micrograms of genomic DNA came from cryopreserved PBMCs for TCR beta libraries. This clone was seen a few times. TCRdb keeps only in-frame clones here, not all; method: immunoSEQ multiplex PCR. The profile shows roughly 180,000 clones, approximately 84% of them singletons. This material consisted of PBMCs, taken after 24 months of ibrutinib treatment. The sequence was collected from a human donor with chronic lymphocytic leukemia.

CDR3 sequence (DNA): TGTGCCAGCTCAGGGGGGAACACTGAAGCTTTCTTT. Encoded protein: CASSGGNTEAFF. The chain carries TRBV7-9 and TRBJ1-1; 7 positions match TRBD1. CDR3 length equals 12 residues. Germline lookup yields CDR1 SEHNR and CDR2 FQNEAQ (reference sequence). V lost 8 bases, J lost 1 base, and 1 base stayed unmatched.